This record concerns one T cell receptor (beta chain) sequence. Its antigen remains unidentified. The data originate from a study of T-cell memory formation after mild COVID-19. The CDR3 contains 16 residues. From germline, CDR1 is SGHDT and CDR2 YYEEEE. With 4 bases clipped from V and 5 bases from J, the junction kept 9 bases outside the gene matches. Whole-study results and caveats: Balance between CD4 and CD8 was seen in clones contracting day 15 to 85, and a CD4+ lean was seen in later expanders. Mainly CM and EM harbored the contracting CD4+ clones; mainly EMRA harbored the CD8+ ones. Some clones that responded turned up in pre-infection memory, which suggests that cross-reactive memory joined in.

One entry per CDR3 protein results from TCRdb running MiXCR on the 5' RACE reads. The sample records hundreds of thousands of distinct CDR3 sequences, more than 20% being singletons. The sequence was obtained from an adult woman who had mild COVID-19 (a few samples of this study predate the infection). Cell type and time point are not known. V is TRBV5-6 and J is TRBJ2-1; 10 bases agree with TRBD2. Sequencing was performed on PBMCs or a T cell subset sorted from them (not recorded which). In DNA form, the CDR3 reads TGTGCCAGCAGCATACCCCTAGCGGGAGTAGACAATGAGCAGTTCTTC. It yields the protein CASSIPLAGVDNEQFF.